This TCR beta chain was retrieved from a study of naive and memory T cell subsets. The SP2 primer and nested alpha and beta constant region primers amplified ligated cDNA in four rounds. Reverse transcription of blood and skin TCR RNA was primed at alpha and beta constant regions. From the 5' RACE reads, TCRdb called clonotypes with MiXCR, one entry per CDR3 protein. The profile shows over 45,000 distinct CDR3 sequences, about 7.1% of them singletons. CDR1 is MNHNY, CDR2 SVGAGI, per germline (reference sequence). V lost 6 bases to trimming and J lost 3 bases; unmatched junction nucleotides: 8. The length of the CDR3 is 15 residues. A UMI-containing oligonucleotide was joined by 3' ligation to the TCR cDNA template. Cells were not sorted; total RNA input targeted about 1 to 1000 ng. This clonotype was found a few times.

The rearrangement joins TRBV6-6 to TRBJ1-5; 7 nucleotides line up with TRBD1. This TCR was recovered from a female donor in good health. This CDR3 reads CASRPGGHFNQPQHF. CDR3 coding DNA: TGTGCCAGCAGGCCAGGGGGACATTTCAATCAGCCCCAGCATTTT.